This T cell receptor beta chain derives from a study of regulatory T cells in long-lasting Graves disease. This clonotype was counted only a few times. Time point denoted: persistent/refractory GD, antithyroid drugs over 5 years with positive TRAb. PBMCs were the source of the RNA used for TCR sequencing. Construction of TCR beta libraries relied on iRepertoire HTBI primers and on Arm-PCR targeting CDR3 regions. From the multiplex PCR reads, TCRdb called clonotypes with MiXCR, one entry per CDR3 protein. The sample yields roughly 500,000 distinct CDR3 sequences, 20% seen once. This sequence was found in a female donor with Graves disease. The sequencing used peripheral blood mononuclear cells (PBMCs), collected when the disease was refractory, from a patient treated with antithyroid drugs.

The CDR3, as DNA: TGCGCCAGCAGGGGGACTAGCGGGATGGGCGAGCAGTACTTC. Its protein is CASRGTSGMGEQYF. The rearrangement joins TRBV4-1 to TRBJ2-7; 13 nucleotides line up with TRBD2. Germline V gene lookup returns CDR1 MGHRA and CDR2 YSYEKL. There are 14 residues in the CDR3. The junction had 5 bases not matched to a gene; V was cut back by 6 bases and J by 6 bases.